A single sample is the source of the 18 T cell receptor beta chains below, sequenced in a study of T cell changes during pregnancy in multiple sclerosis. Method: immunoSEQ multiplex PCR; TCRdb's copy keeps in-frame clones and lacks some. The sample includes tens of thousands of clones, around 92% of them seen just once. The specimen comprised peripheral blood, sampled in the first trimester of pregnancy. The receptors were gathered from a female donor with multiple sclerosis, enrolled in a pregnancy study.

The chain joins TRBV6-1 to TRBJ2-6, with D perhaps matching TRBD2 (5 bases). Per germline, CDR1 MNHNS and CDR2 SASEGT. There are 16 residues in the CDR3. Trimming took 3 bases from V and 2 from J, leaving 11 bases between them. This chain's CDR3 is CASSERVLTGANVLTF. CDR3 in DNA: TGTGCCAGCAGTGAGAGGGTTTTAACTGGGGCCAACGTCCTGACTTTC.

The chain links TRBV14 to TRBJ1-4; D is undetermined. Germline CDR1 SGHDN, CDR2 FVKESK. The CDR3 runs 16 residues. V dropped 0 bases and J dropped 7 bases, with 15 bases sitting between them. CDR3 coding DNA: TGTGCCAGCAGCCAAGAGCTTGGAGGGCTAGGTGAAAAACTGTTTTTT. Translated, it gives CASSQELGGLGEKLFF.

The V gene is TRBV2, the J gene TRBJ2-1; 12 bases are a match to TRBD2. The V and J ends lost 6 bases and 6 bases, in that order; junction bases with no gene match: 6. CDR3 length equals 15 residues. Looked up from germline, CDR1 is SNHLY and CDR2 is FYNNEI. CDR3 sequence reads: CASRALAGGPNEQFF. CDR3 bases: TGTGCCAGCAGAGCACTAGCGGGAGGACCCAATGAGCAGTTCTTC.

The rearrangement uses TRBV2 and TRBJ2-2, with no clear D. Trimming pared 4 bases from V and 3 bases from J, leaving 9 bases between. Germline V lookup: CDR1 SNHLY, CDR2 FYNNEI. CDR3 length: 14 residues. In DNA, the CDR3 is TGTGCCAGCAGTGTGTCAGAATACACCGGGGAGCTGTTTTTT. It translates to CASSVSEYTGELFF.

This clone is a singleton in its sample. CDR3 in amino acids: CATSIAGGNNNEQFF. The CDR3 DNA reads as TGTGCCACCAGCATCGCGGGAGGAAATAACAATGAGCAGTTCTTC. The V gene is TRBV15, the J gene TRBJ2-1, with 8 bases that match TRBD2. Germline CDR1 and CDR2: LNHNV and YYDKDF (reference sequence). The J segment lost 5 bases and the V segment lost 4 bases, leaving 7 bases of the junction unmatched. The CDR3 contains 15 residues.

The V and J genes are TRBV7-9 and TRBJ2-1; 9 bases line up with TRBD2. V shed 5 bases and J 7 bases; nucleotides not matched to a gene: 15. The CDR3 totals 17 residues. The germline CDR1 and CDR2 sequences are SEHNR and FQNEAQ (reference sequence). Here the CDR3 reads CASSVEMGLAGQNEQFF. CDR3 nucleotide sequence: TGTGCCAGCAGCGTAGAGATGGGTCTAGCGGGACAAAATGAGCAGTTCTTC.

This CDR3 is CSVDLAGESTDTQYF. CDR3 nucleotide sequence: TGCAGCGTTGATTTAGCGGGAGAGAGCACAGATACGCAGTATTTT. The chain uses TRBV29-1 and TRBJ2-3, with 9 bases lining up with TRBD2. Unmatched junction bases numbered 4, after V lost 3 bases and J lost 0 bases. Germline assignment: CDR1 SQVTM and CDR2 ANQGSEA. The CDR3 covers 15 residues.

This chain links TRBV27 with TRBJ1-5, with D possibly TRBD1 on 6 matching bases. Deletions cut 8 bases from V and 0 bases from J, with 8 bases between. Germline CDR1 reads MNHEY; CDR2 reads SMNVEV (reference sequence). The CDR3 extends over 13 amino acids. Here the CDR3 reads CASGQSSNQPQHF. In DNA, the CDR3 is TGTGCCAGCGGACAGTCTAGCAATCAGCCCCAGCATTTT.

The chain employs TRBV4-2 and TRBJ1-4; TRBD1 agrees at 7 bases. V lost 1 base and J lost 3; bases outside the gene matches: 2. Germline V gene data show CDR1 as LGHNA and CDR2 as YNFKEQ. This CDR3 contains 15 residues. Here the CDR3 reads CASSQAGTANEKLFF. The CDR3 coding sequence is TGTGCCAGCAGCCAAGCGGGGACAGCTAATGAAAAACTGTTTTTT.

The rearrangement uses TRBV6-4 and TRBJ2-2; maybe TRBD1 (6 bases). Germline CDR1 and CDR2: MRHNA and SNTAGT. The CDR3 is made up of 14 amino acids. V was clipped by 4 bases and J by 1 base, with 7 bases between them. The CDR3 loop is CASSAGVNTGELFF. The DNA of the CDR3 is TGTGCCAGCAGTGCAGGGGTGAACACCGGGGAGCTGTTTTTT.

This CDR3 reads CASSLAGSVEQFF. In DNA, the CDR3 is TGTGCCAGCAGCTTGGCCGGGAGCGTTGAGCAGTTCTTC. The V and J genes are TRBV5-4 and TRBJ2-1; tentatively, D is TRBD2 (6 bases). V was clipped by 0 bases and J by 9 bases, with 10 bases between them. The germline V gene encodes CDR1 SGHNT and CDR2 YYREEE (reference sequence). The CDR3 loop spans 13 amino acids.

This clone came up a few times. The V and J genes are TRBV5-4 and TRBJ2-7; TRBD2 aligns across 8 bases. From germline, CDR1 is SGHNT and CDR2 YYREEE (reference sequence). V trimming: 0 bases; J trimming: 6 bases; junction bases outside the gene matches: 11. The CDR3 is 16 residues long. Here the CDR3 reads CASSLVLGGAAFEQYF. Here the CDR3 DNA reads TGTGCCAGCAGCTTGGTTCTCGGGGGGGCGGCCTTCGAGCAGTACTTC.

The V gene is TRBV29-1, the J gene TRBJ1-1; D is ambiguous. CDR3 size: 15 residues. Germline CDR1 reads SQVTM; CDR2 reads ANQGSEA. The ends were cut back, 7 bases at V and 0 bases at J, with 18 bases in the middle. The CDR3 DNA reads TGCAGCGCCGGGTCCCTTGTGCGCCTGAACACTGAAGCTTTCTTT. Translated: CSAGSLVRLNTEAFF. Full variable domain (remainder filled in from reference TRBV29-1 and TRBJ1-1): SAVISQKPSRDICQRGTSLTIQCQVDSQVTMMFWYRQQPGQSLTLIATANQGSEATYESGFVIDKFPISRPNLTFSTLTVSNMSPEDSSIYLCSAGSLVRLNTEAFFGQGTRLTVV.

This clone occurred once. The chain employs TRBV5-5 and TRBJ2-7; TRBD1 agrees at 9 bases. The V gene end was trimmed by 4 bases and the J gene end by 2 bases; junction bases not matched to a gene: 19. CDR3 length equals 19 residues. The germline CDR1 and CDR2 sequences are SGHKS and YYEKEE (reference sequence). CDR3 in amino acids: CASSLGQGDFPSNPYEQYF. Here the CDR3 DNA reads TGTGCCAGCAGCCTGGGACAGGGAGACTTTCCGAGCAACCCCTACGAGCAGTACTTC.

The V and J genes are TRBV28 and TRBJ1-1; D may be TRBD1 (6 bases). CDR3 size: 15 residues. Germline V gives CDR1 MDHEN, CDR2 SYDVKM. V was cut by 6 bases and J by 5 bases, with 19 bases left in between. The CDR3 DNA follows: TGTGCCAGCAGGCCTGGGACATCGGGAAAGACTGAAGCTTTCTTT. It codes for CASRPGTSGKTEAFF.

The V and J genes are TRBV4-3 and TRBJ2-5; possible D gene TRBD2, 6 bases. The germline V gene encodes CDR1 LGHNA and CDR2 YSLEER. Between the trimmed V and J ends, which lost 1 base and 1 base, there was a span of 10 bases. This CDR3 is 15 amino acids long. CDR3 in amino acids: CASSQGMTSQETQYF. The CDR3 DNA follows: TGCGCCAGCAGCCAAGGCATGACTAGCCAAGAGACCCAGTACTTC.

This chain joins TRBV6-1 and TRBJ2-7; the match to TRBD1 covers 7 bases. V trimming: 0 bases; J trimming: 5 bases; junction bases outside the gene matches: 7. The CDR3 length is 15 residues. The germline V gene encodes CDR1 MNHNS and CDR2 SASEGT. The CDR3 coding sequence is TGTGCCAGCAGTGAAGCTTCGGGACAGTTCGACGAGCAGTACTTC. Amino acids: CASSEASGQFDEQYF.

In its sample, this clone was seen once. The chain links TRBV18 to TRBJ1-1; D ambiguous. The CDR3 runs 13 residues. Trimming shortened V by 2 bases and J by 2 bases, and 6 bases separated the two germline ends. Germline V gene lookup returns CDR1 KGHSH and CDR2 LQKENI. Here the CDR3 reads CASSPATNTEAFF. CDR3 DNA: TGTGCCAGCTCACCAGCAACTAACACTGAAGCTTTCTTT. Full variable domain (rest looked up from reference TRBV18 and TRBJ1-1): NAGVMQNPRHLVRRRGQEARLRCSPMKGHSHVYWYRQLPEEGLKFMVYLQKENIIDESGMPKERFSAEFPKEGPSILRIQQVVRGDSAAYFCASSPATNTEAFFGQGTRLTVV.